This TCR beta chain was sequenced for a study of cytomegalovirus exposure and HLA in healthy donors. Study-wide results and caveats: For TCR beta chains, V- and J-gene trimming was later linked to a missense DCLRE1C variant.

Nominal health characterized the donors when sampled, though unrecorded immune exposures were likely. Use of 60 Vbeta and 13 Jbeta primers characterized the PCR. Assay: immunoSEQ multiplex PCR; the TCRdb copy retains only in-frame clones and omits some. The profile covers about 130,000 clones, with 70% to 80% appearing a single time and 2% taken by the ten largest. Turning to this clone: Its specificity is unknown.

The CDR3 length is 13 residues. After removal of 4 bases from V and 6 bases from J, the junction contained 2 bases not matched to a gene. The V gene's germline CDR1 is LNHNV and CDR2 YYDKDF (reference sequence). The receptor was isolated from a man aged 30-40 years in good health and CMV-seronegative. Sequencing was carried out using PBMCs. This chain joins TRBV15 and TRBJ2-2; 7 bases agree with TRBD1. The CDR3 coding sequence is TGTGCCACCAGCATTCAGGGGGCCGGGGAGCTGTTTTTT. Protein sequence: CATSIQGAGELFF.